Listed here are 14 T cell receptor beta chains from one sample, sequenced in a study of blood T cell repertoires in COVID-19. Profiling relied on immunoSEQ multiplex PCR, and the TCRdb table lists in-frame clones only, not all of them. The table records around 200,000 clones, 83% of them present only once. The specimen sequenced was peripheral blood. The receptors come from a woman in her thirties or forties with acute or convalescent COVID-19.

The chain carries TRBV12-3 or TRBV12-4 and TRBJ2-3; D call uncertain. The CDR3 covers 13 residues. V was pared by 7 bases and J by 6 bases, with 14 bases between. The CDR3, as DNA: TGTGCCAGCACCCGGTACCGGCGGGATACGCAGTATTTT. This sequence encodes CASTRYRRDTQYF.

This rearrangement joins TRBV6-5 to TRBJ2-7, with a possible D match to TRBD2 (5 bases). The V and J ends lost 7 bases and 2 bases respectively, with 12 bases between them. In germline, CDR1 is MNHEY, CDR2 SVGAGI. The CDR3 consists of 13 residues. CDR3 DNA: TGTGCCAGCACTTCTTCGGGGACCTACGAGCAGTACTTC. As protein: CASTSSGTYEQYF.

This chain links TRBV4-1 with TRBJ2-1; TRBD2 matches 9 bases. Germline values: CDR1 MGHRA, CDR2 YSYEKL. After removal of 4 bases from V and 5 bases from J, the junction contained 9 bases not matched to a gene. This CDR3 contains 16 residues. This CDR3 is CASSRSLAGEDNEQFF. The CDR3 coding sequence is TGCGCCAGCAGCCGATCCTTAGCGGGGGAAGACAATGAGCAGTTCTTC.

This rearrangement joins TRBV18 to TRBJ2-7, with D perhaps TRBD2 (6 bases). This CDR3 is 14 amino acids long. The ends were cut back, 6 bases at V and 4 bases at J, with 16 bases in the middle. In germline, CDR1 is KGHSH, CDR2 LQKENI. For the CDR3, the DNA is TGTGCCAGCTCTCCTGGCCCCGGGGGATACGAGCAGTACTTC. This codes for CASSPGPGGYEQYF.

This rearrangement joins TRBV10-3 to TRBJ1-2; D is possibly TRBD1 (5 bases). The ends were cut back, 4 bases at V and 3 bases at J, with 18 bases in the middle. CDR3 size: 16 residues. CDR1 is ENHRY and CDR2 is SYGVKD in the germline V gene. The chain's CDR3 is CAISGRTGGADYGYTF. CDR3 bases: TGTGCCATCAGTGGACGGACGGGAGGGGCTGACTATGGCTACACCTTC.

The J gene is TRBJ1-2, the V gene TRBV6-5; unclear D gene. The CDR3 length is 14 residues. V shed 5 bases and J shed 0 bases, with 10 bases lying between them. Germline V gene data show CDR1 as MNHEY and CDR2 as SVGAGI. The CDR3 here is CASSTAIPNYGYTF. CDR3 sequence (DNA): TGTGCCAGCAGTACAGCAATCCCTAACTATGGCTACACCTTC.

The chain combines TRBV4-1 with TRBJ2-1; 12 nucleotides line up with TRBD2. V gave up 2 bases and J gave up 12 bases; unmatched junction bases: 5. The CDR3 contains 14 residues. Germline values: CDR1 MGHRA, CDR2 YSYEKL. CDR3 sequence reads: CASSQFGLAGLQFF. The CDR3 bases are TGCGCCAGCAGCCAATTTGGACTAGCGGGGCTGCAGTTCTTC.

The J gene is TRBJ1-5, the V gene TRBV6-6; D is possibly TRBD1 (6 bases). The CDR3 totals 14 residues. Deletions cut 7 bases from V and 2 bases from J, with 12 bases between. The germline gives CDR1 MNHNY, CDR2 SVGAGI (reference sequence). The CDR3 nucleotides read TGTGCCAGCAACCTAGGGGGTGGCAATCAGCCCCAGCATTTT. Residues: CASNLGGGNQPQHF.

This chain joins TRBV6-5 and TRBJ1-3; no clear D. The CDR3 consists of 13 residues. Per germline, CDR1 MNHEY and CDR2 SVGAGI. The ends were cut back, 6 bases at V and 4 bases at J, with 10 bases in the middle. The CDR3 spells CASRAREGNTIYF. The CDR3 DNA reads TGTGCCAGCAGGGCCCGGGAGGGAAACACCATATATTTT.

The V call is TRBV28, the J call TRBJ2-7; D is unclear. V was shortened by 5 bases and J by 0 bases, with 8 bases between the two germline ends. The V gene's germline CDR1 is MDHEN and CDR2 SYDVKM. The CDR3 covers 13 residues. The CDR3 region has the DNA TGTGCCAGCAGTCATTACTACTCCTACGAGCAGTACTTC. Amino acids: CASSHYYSYEQYF.

This rearrangement joins TRBV27 to TRBJ2-7; maybe TRBD1 (5 bases). The CDR3 totals 17 residues. Looked up from germline, CDR1 is MNHEY and CDR2 is SMNVEV (reference sequence). V was shortened by 2 bases and J by 0 bases, with 17 bases between the two germline ends. The DNA of the CDR3 is TGTGCCAGCAGTTTACCCCTCAAATACAGGTCCTCCTACGAGCAGTACTTC. Its protein product is CASSLPLKYRSSYEQYF.

V is TRBV6-1 and J is TRBJ2-7; the match to TRBD2 covers 8 bases. Germline V CDR1 and CDR2: MNHNS, SASEGT. The V segment lost 3 bases and the J segment 6 bases; nucleotides outside the gene matches: 13. This CDR3 comprises 16 residues. The CDR3 spells CASSDLPGLVSSEQYF. The CDR3 nucleotides read TGTGCCAGCAGTGACTTACCGGGACTAGTGTCTTCCGAGCAGTACTTC.

The V gene is TRBV11-1, the J gene TRBJ1-3; D gene ambiguous. CDR3 length equals 16 residues. Germline V CDR1 and CDR2: SGHAT, FQDESV (reference sequence). Deletions cut 2 bases from V and 0 bases from J, with 11 bases between. CDR3: CASSLREGASGNTIYF. In DNA form, the CDR3 reads TGTGCCAGCAGCTTACGTGAGGGAGCCTCTGGAAACACCATATATTTT.

The rearrangement joins TRBV7-2 to TRBJ2-5; 8 bases agree with TRBD1. The junction had 7 bases not matched to a gene; V was cut back by 3 bases and J by 4 bases. This CDR3 is 15 amino acids long. The germline V gene encodes CDR1 SGHTA and CDR2 FQGNSA. In DNA, the CDR3 is TGTGCCAGCAGCTTTCGGCAGGGGGCTGGAGAGACCCAGTACTTC. It is translated as CASSFRQGAGETQYF.